A selection of T cell receptor beta chains follows, all from one sample in a study of blood T cell repertoires in COVID-19. Some clones are missing from TCRdb's copy, which holds only in-frame ones; the method was immunoSEQ multiplex PCR. The top ten clones hold 3% to 3.5% of a sample with about 230,000 clones, roughly 90% of them seen once. Input material: PBMCs or T cells enriched from blood (not recorded which). These receptors originate from a woman aged 45 to 65 in a cohort exposed to, infected with or recovered from COVID-19 (not recorded which). CDR3s include the opening cysteine and the closing phenylalanine or tryptophan. A D gene is named only where the DNA matches it firmly. Some rows have no size entry. The others give once, few or many, or a class for an expanded clone.

v_gene	abundance	d_gene	len	j_gene	CDR3nt	CDR3aa
TRBV7-2	once	NA	19	TRBJ2-6	TGTGCCAGCAGCTTAGGATGGGGCAGAGGTGTAGCTGGGGCCAACGTCCTGACTTTC	CASSLGWGRGVAGANVLTF
TRBV7-2	NA	NA	13	TRBJ1-5	TGTGCCAGCAGCTTGGGAGCTTATCAGCCCCAGCATTTT	CASSLGAYQPQHF
TRBV4-3	once	NA	15	TRBJ2-4	TGCGCCAGCAGCCAAGATTCAGTCTCCAAAAACATTCAGTACTTC	CASSQDSVSKNIQYF
TRBV3-1/TRBV3-2	NA	NA	19	TRBJ1-5	TGTGCCAGCAGCCAAGACCTGACCCGGCCCCTCGGAGGGTATCAGCCCCAGCATTTT	CASSQDLTRPLGGYQPQHF
TRBV6-1	NA	TRBD1	14	TRBJ2-7	TGTGCCAGCAGTGAAAGTGGACAGGTGTACGAGCAGTACTTC	CASSESGQVYEQYF
TRBV11-2	NA	TRBD2	13	TRBJ2-5	TGTGCCAGCAGCGCAGCGGGAGTGGAGACCCAGTACTTC	CASSAAGVETQYF
TRBV7-2	NA	TRBD1	14	TRBJ1-1	TGTGCCAGCAGTCTACAGGGGAAGAACACTGAAGCTTTCTTT	CASSLQGKNTEAFF
TRBV7-2	NA	NA	14	TRBJ2-7	TGTGCCAGCAGCTTTTCAGCGTCGGGCTACGAGCAGTACTTC	CASSFSASGYEQYF
TRBV10-3	NA	NA	15	TRBJ1-5	TGTGCCATCAGTGAGTCCGGATCAGGTATTCAGCCCCAGCATTTT	CAISESGSGIQPQHF
TRBV27	NA	NA	15	TRBJ1-2	TGTGCCAGCAGTTTATTGCGGGCGGAAACTAGTGGCTACACCTTC	CASSLLRAETSGYTF
TRBV6-6	NA	TRBD1	15	TRBJ1-2	TGTGCCAGCAGTTACCCAGGGGGACGGGTTGGTGGCTACACCTTC	CASSYPGGRVGGYTF
TRBV4-3	NA	NA	16	TRBJ2-1	TGCGCCAGCAGCCAAGATAGGGTAGCGGCTTACAATGAGCAGTTCTTC	CASSQDRVAAYNEQFF
TRBV10-3	NA	NA	13	TRBJ1-3	TGTGCCATCAGAGGGGATTCTGGAAACACCATATATTTT	CAIRGDSGNTIYF
TRBV19	NA	NA	14	TRBJ2-6	TGTGCCAGTAGTCGTACCCGAGGCGACAACGTCCTGACTTTC	CASSRTRGDNVLTF
TRBV5-6	NA	TRBD1	16	TRBJ1-2	TGTGCCAGCAGCTTGCGTGACAGGGGGAGTTTCGGCGGCTACACCTTC	CASSLRDRGSFGGYTF
TRBV4-1	NA	NA	13	TRBJ2-5	TGCGCCAGCAGCCAAGATTTAGGGGCCAACAAGTACTTC	CASSQDLGANKYF
TRBV3-1/TRBV3-2	NA	TRBD1	18	TRBJ1-6	TGTGCCAGCAGCCACACAGGGGGGCTAAGGTCCTATAATTCACCCCTCCACTTT	CASSHTGGLRSYNSPLHF